This T cell receptor (beta chain) is from a study of cytomegalovirus exposure and HLA in healthy donors (dated by TCRdb to the late 2010s). About the study as a whole: An earlier analysis of some 600 of the donors reported approximately 260 Gb of sequence data and 95 million to 120 million unique TCR beta sequences obtained from about 179 million T cells. Roughly 290 gigabases of sequencing data and around 85 million unique TCR sequences made up an early release that covered over 550 HLA-typed donors. Among the roughly 400 genotyped donors, around 81% belonged to the genetic ancestry cluster associated with self-reported Caucasian donors. The aim of the study was to test whether cataloging public T cell receptors could identify signatures of past pathogen exposure. The T cell repertoires of under 700 subjects were profiled by immunosequencing and related to cytomegalovirus serostatus. A separate validation cohort of some 130 different subjects was used in addition to the roughly 670-subject first cohort. To predict cytomegalovirus infection status, the study brought together high-throughput TCR immunosequencing, statistical association of individual TCRs with disease status, and machine learning. A later analysis re-analyzed previously published TCR beta repertoires from 666 donors and added high-resolution HLA genotyping to study TCR occurrence patterns. The later analysis used no new phenotypic data to find candidate immune exposures, relying instead on TCR beta sequences and their occurrence across donors. To decide whether each TCR beta V gene segment behaved as functional or pseudogenic, an earlier analysis of 587 of the donors relied on high-throughput TCR beta sequencing. Donor age, sex, ethnicity and CMV serostatus were compiled alongside the repertoire data. A later genetic analysis used genome-wide SNP genotypes for about 60% of the roughly 700 donors, treating that subset as a discovery cohort. Every repertoire in the discovery cohort had been generated on one and the same sequencing platform. Both class I and class II loci were covered by HLA typing, at four-digit resolution. The number of donors typed differed by locus, with about 629-630 for A, B, C, DRB1 and DQB1, around 500 for DQA1, 600 to 610 for DPA1, and around 430 for DPB1. Five DR-DQ haplotypes were treated as single units for association and clustering because of strong linkage in the cohort. Among about 390 genotyped donors of the cohort, an average of about 240,000 unique TCR beta nucleotide sequences were sequenced per donor, roughly 18% of them non-productive.

The cohort was made up of several hundred healthy bone marrow donors. All cohort members were sampled while nominally healthy, although unrecorded immune exposures were likely present. The donor was CMV seropositive and was included in the group of approximately 310 seropositive cohort members. A peripheral blood sample was collected from each donor, and TCR beta sequencing was performed on peripheral blood mononuclear cells. The Qiagen DNeasy Blood Extraction Kit was used to extract genomic DNA from the blood cell samples. Library prep was done by the immunoSEQ multiplex PCR assay. A mixture of 60 forward primers for TCR Vbeta segments and 13 reverse primers for TCR Jbeta segments was used in the multiplex PCR. The CDR3 region of rearranged TCR beta genes was amplified from genomic DNA with a multiplex PCR assay. On the Illumina HiSeq System, the amplified TCR beta libraries were sequenced as 87-base-pair reads. The study's processing was this. A later analysis tallied 80 million to 95 million unique TCR beta chains across the 666 repertoires, and approximately 12 million of those chains were shared by two or more donors. Raw reads were error-corrected and collapsed into unique sequences with a nearest-neighbor algorithm that merged closely related sequences to remove PCR and sequencing errors. CDR3 sequences were aligned to IMGT reference sequences to assign V, D and J gene segments. For a sequence to be retained, at least a six-nucleotide match to both a V gene segment and a J gene segment was required. Rearrangements were classified as productive when the CDR3 lacked stop codons and remained in frame with V and J, and all other rearrangements were classified as non-productive. Following IMGT convention, CDR3 was defined as the stretch from the second conserved V-encoded cysteine up to the conserved J-encoded phenylalanine. The earlier analysis of about 590 of the donors excluded sequences that lacked an unambiguous match to a single V gene segment. An earlier analysis of a few hundred of the donors called V segments functional above 56.7% productive rearrangements and segregating when the between-donor standard deviation exceeded 5%. A statistical classification framework was built to diagnose cytomegalovirus status from the catalog of TCR beta chain sequences. V and J gene assignment, in a later analysis, came from comparing TCR nucleotide sequences with IMGT/GENE-DB human TR gene sequences. Using the TCRdist pipeline, a later analysis assigned CDR3 sequences along with most-parsimonious VDJ recombination scenarios. In a later analysis, each TCR beta chain was defined by its CDR3 amino acid sequence together with its V-gene family, and reads lacking a unique V-gene family were excluded. A later analysis removed 600 or so highly shared, low-generation-probability nucleotide sequences to deal with suspected cross-contamination and a sequencing artifact. In a later analysis, a clonal expansion index was calculated for each public chain from normalized within-repertoire ranks of inferred template counts. Generation probabilities in a later analysis came from a VDJ recombination model fitted to out-of-frame rearrangements, and those results were checked against IGoR. In a later analysis, hypergeometric tests were used to score TCR-TCR, TCR-HLA and TCR-CMV co-occurrence, with a repertoire-size bias correction applied to TCR pairs. To estimate false discovery rates, a later analysis permuted the HLA or CMV assignments 20 times. In a later analysis, co-occurring TCRs were grouped using DBSCAN, and TCRdist sequence similarity was added for clustering within HLA-allele-positive subsets. Repertoires with fewer than 30,000 or more than 120,000 public chains were left out of co-occurrence clustering, as were a few repertoires with anomalous nucleotide sharing. Not all clones reach the TCRdb copy of this immuneACCESS table, which keeps in-frame sequences only. Checked studies attribute under half of the gap to unresolved V genes and leave the rest unexplained. The V and J calls and clone size were taken over from that table, and D and trimming were inferred from the DNA. This sample is represented by roughly 150,000 clones; roughly 70% of them were singletons. The ten largest clonotypes hold about 10% of the sample.

On the study overall, not on this receptor specifically: According to a later genetic analysis, donors in an Asian-associated ancestry cluster had fewer N-insertions in productive TCRs than the approximately 670-donor mean. The study gave a list of more than 150 TCR beta chains associated with cytomegalovirus. Because HLA typing was missing for some donors at each locus, association tests included only the typed subset. The presence/absence analyses assumed that sequencing depth was roughly uniform across donors, and that assumption may not be true. In a later analysis, most CMV-associated TCR beta chains were found to appear HLA-restricted, with HLA associations seemingly driven largely by CMV exposure. The earlier analysis of nearly 600 of the donors excluded roughly 17 rarely observed V segments, including chromosome 9 orphons, because counts were too low. An earlier analysis of several hundred of the donors showed that most TCR beta V segments appeared in productive rearrangements either about 87% or about 30% of the time, which broadly matched IMGT annotations. Most TCR sequences were observed very rarely across donors, whereas some public TCRs were present in many individuals. V-gene and J-gene trimming of TCR beta chains was associated with a missense DCLRE1C variant in a later genetic analysis, and the association was replicated in an independent cohort. In a later analysis, HLA-associated TCR beta chains showed more clonal expansion and lower generation probabilities than non-associated chains that were equally common. Specific HLA alleles were associated with 16,951 TCR beta sequences at a false discovery rate of 0.05 in a later analysis. Correlated functional status among segregating V segments might reflect linkage disequilibrium, but an unknown experimental factor could not be ruled out. The only immune exposure information available for the cohort was CMV serostatus. A further reported finding was that TCR beta sequences accurately predicted the HLA-A and HLA-B alleles for most subjects in the first cohort. A cluster of highly shared sequence variants was judged likely to represent a technical artifact of the sequencing pipeline. Cytomegalovirus status was reported to be diagnosed by the classifier with high specificity and sensitivity in both the original and validation cohorts. According to a later analysis, parvovirus B19, influenza, CMV and Epstein-Barr virus appeared linked to several top co-occurrence clusters. This cohort had only TCR beta chains sequenced, and the lack of alpha or paired-chain data limited which features could be detected. The authors suggested that the approach could potentially be extended to other disease states and immunological phenotypes. In vitro tests confirmed that a few of the cytomegalovirus-associated TCR beta chains recognize cytomegalovirus antigens. Assigning TCR associations to individual alleles was difficult when HLA alleles, especially DR and DQ, strongly co-occurred. In a later analysis, TCR association rates were found to vary across HLA loci, with the most associated TCRs seen for DRB1 alleles and the fewest for HLA-C alleles.

As for this clone: Its binding antigen is unknown. No per-base quality is available; no much larger clone lies one base away.

Specimen: PBMCs. The source is a man under 40 in good health and CMV-seropositive.

The nucleotides read TGTGCCAGCTTAGCGGGGTATGGCTACACCTTC. Its amino acids are CASLAGYGYTF. The chain couples TRBV6-5 to TRBJ1-2; the D gene identity is not certain. CDR1 MNHEY and CDR2 SVGAGI are derived from the germline V gene. The CDR3 starts with the cysteine, ends with the phenylalanine, and has 11 residues. Only the CDR3 part of the read is kept: 33 bases, read in frame from the first base. Between the V and J ends, shortened by 8 bases and 5 bases respectively, the junction contains 9 bases.